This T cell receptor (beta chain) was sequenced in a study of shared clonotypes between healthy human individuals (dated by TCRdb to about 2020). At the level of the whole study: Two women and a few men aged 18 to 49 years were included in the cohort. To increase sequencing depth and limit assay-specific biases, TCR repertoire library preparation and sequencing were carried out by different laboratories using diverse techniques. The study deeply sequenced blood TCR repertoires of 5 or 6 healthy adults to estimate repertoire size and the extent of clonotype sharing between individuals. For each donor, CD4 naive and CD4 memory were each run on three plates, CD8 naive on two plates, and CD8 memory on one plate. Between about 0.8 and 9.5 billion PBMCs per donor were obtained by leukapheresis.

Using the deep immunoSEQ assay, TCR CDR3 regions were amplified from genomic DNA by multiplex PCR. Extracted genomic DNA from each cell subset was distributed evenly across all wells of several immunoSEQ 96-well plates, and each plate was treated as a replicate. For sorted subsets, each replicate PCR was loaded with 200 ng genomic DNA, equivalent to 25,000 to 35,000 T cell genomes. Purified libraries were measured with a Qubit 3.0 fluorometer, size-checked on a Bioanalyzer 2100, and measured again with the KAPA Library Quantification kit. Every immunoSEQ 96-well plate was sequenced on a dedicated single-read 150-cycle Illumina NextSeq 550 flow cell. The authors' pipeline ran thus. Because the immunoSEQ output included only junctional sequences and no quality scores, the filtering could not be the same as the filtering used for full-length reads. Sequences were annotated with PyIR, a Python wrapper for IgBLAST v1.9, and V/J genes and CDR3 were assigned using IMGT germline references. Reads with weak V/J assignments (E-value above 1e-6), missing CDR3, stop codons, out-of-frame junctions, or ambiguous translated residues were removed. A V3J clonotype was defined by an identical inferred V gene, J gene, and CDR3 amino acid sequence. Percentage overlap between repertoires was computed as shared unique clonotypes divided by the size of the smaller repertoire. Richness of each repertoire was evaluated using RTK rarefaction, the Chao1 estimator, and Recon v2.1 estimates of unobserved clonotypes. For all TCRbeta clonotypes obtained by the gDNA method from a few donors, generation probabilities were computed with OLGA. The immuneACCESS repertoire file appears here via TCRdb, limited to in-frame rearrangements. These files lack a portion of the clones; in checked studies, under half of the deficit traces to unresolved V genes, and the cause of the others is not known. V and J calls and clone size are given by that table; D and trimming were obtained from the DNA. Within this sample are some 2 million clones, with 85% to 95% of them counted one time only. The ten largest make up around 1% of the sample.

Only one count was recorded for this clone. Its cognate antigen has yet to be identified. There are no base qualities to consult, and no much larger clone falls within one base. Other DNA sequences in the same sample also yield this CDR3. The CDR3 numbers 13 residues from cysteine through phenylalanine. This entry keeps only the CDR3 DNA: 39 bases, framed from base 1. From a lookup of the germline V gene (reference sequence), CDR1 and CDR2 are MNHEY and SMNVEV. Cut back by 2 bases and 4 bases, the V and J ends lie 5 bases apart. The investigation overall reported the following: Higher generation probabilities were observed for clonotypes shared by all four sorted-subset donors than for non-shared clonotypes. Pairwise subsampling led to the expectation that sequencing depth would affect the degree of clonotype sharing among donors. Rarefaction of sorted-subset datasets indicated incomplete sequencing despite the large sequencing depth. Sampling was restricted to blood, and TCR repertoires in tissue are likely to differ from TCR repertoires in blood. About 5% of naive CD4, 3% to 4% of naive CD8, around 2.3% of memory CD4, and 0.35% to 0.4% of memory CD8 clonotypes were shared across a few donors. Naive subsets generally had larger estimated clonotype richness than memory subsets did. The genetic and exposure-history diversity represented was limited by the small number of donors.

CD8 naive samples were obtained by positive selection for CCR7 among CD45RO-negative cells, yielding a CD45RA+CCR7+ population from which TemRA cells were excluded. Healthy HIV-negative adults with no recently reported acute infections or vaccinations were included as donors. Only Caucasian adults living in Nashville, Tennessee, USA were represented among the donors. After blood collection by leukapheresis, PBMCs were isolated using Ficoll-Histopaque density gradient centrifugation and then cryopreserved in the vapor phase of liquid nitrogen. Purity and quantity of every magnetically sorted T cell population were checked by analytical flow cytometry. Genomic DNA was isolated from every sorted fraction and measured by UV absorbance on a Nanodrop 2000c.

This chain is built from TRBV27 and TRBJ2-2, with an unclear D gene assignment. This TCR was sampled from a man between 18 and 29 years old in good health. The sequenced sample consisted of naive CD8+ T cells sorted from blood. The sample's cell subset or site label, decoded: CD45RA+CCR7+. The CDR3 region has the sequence CASSLSPTGELFF. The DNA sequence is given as TGTGCCAGCAGTTTAAGTCCCACCGGGGAGCTGTTTTTT.